Listed below are T cell receptor beta chains from one sample, sequenced in a study of blood T cell repertoires in COVID-19. Measured with immunoSEQ multiplex PCR; TCRdb has only the in-frame clones, and not every one. Here the sample spans 100,000 to 150,000 clones, 92% being singletons. Sample: peripheral blood. These receptors were obtained from a man aged 50 to 59 with COVID-19, enrolled during active disease. The CDR3 runs from the conserved cysteine through the conserved F or W. Fields, in order: CDR3 DNA, CDR3 protein, V gene, clone size, J gene, D gene. The D gene is left open where the match is weak. Where a row states a size, it is once, few, many or the class of an expanded clone; other rows omit it.

CDR3nt: TGCGCCAGCAGCGCCGACACGCTCGCGGGACAGTTCTTC; CDR3aa: CASSADTLAGQFF; v_gene: TRBV5-1; abundance: .; j_gene: TRBJ2-1; d_gene: .
CDR3nt: TGTGCCAGCAGCCAGGACAGGGGATGGCGGATTGGGGTCAAAAACATTCAGTACTTC; CDR3aa: CASSQDRGWRIGVKNIQYF; v_gene: TRBV5-8; abundance: once; j_gene: TRBJ2-4; d_gene: TRBD1
CDR3nt: TGTGCCAGCTCACCACGACAGCAGAACACTGAAGCTTTCTTT; CDR3aa: CASSPRQQNTEAFF; v_gene: TRBV18; abundance: .; j_gene: TRBJ1-1; d_gene: .
CDR3nt: TGTGCCAGTAGTACCAGCGGGGAGCTGTTTTTT; CDR3aa: CASSTSGELFF; v_gene: TRBV19; abundance: .; j_gene: TRBJ2-2; d_gene: .
CDR3nt: TGCAGTGCTAGTGGGGTGAAAGGGGGCCGCACAGATACGCAGTATTTT; CDR3aa: CSASGVKGGRTDTQYF; v_gene: TRBV20-1; abundance: once; j_gene: TRBJ2-3; d_gene: TRBD1
CDR3nt: TGTGCCAGCAGTGAACTAGTCGCCTACAATGAGCAGTTCTTC; CDR3aa: CASSELVAYNEQFF; v_gene: TRBV2; abundance: once; j_gene: TRBJ2-1; d_gene: .
CDR3nt: TGTGCCAGCTCACGGGACACTAACTATGGCTACACCTTC; CDR3aa: CASSRDTNYGYTF; v_gene: TRBV18; abundance: .; j_gene: TRBJ1-2; d_gene: .
CDR3nt: TGTGCCAGCAGCCAAGATGGGACAGAGAACACCGGGGAGCTGTTTTTT; CDR3aa: CASSQDGTENTGELFF; v_gene: TRBV4-2; abundance: .; j_gene: TRBJ2-2; d_gene: TRBD1
CDR3nt: TGTGCCAGCAGGAGACTAGCGGGCAGCACAGATACGCAGTATTTT; CDR3aa: CASRRLAGSTDTQYF; v_gene: TRBV2; abundance: once; j_gene: TRBJ2-3; d_gene: TRBD2
CDR3nt: TGTGCCAGCCGGTATCTAGCGGGCCCGCAGGATGAGCAGTTCTTC; CDR3aa: CASRYLAGPQDEQFF; v_gene: TRBV6-5; abundance: .; j_gene: TRBJ2-1; d_gene: TRBD2
CDR3nt: TGCAGCGTCTCCGGGACAGGGGTTAACACTGAAGCTTTTTTT; CDR3aa: CSVSGTGVNTEAFF; v_gene: TRBV29-1; abundance: .; j_gene: TRBJ1-1; d_gene: TRBD1
CDR3nt: TGTGCCAGTAGTATTTATAACAGCATGAACACTGAAGCTTTCTTT; CDR3aa: CASSIYNSMNTEAFF; v_gene: TRBV19; abundance: .; j_gene: TRBJ1-1; d_gene: .
CDR3nt: TGTGCCAGCAGTTACCCCCGGGGGGGGATCAGAGACGAGCAGTACTTC; CDR3aa: CASSYPRGGIRDEQYF; v_gene: TRBV6-2/TRBV6-3; abundance: .; j_gene: TRBJ2-7; d_gene: TRBD2
CDR3nt: TGTGCCAGTAACGGCCAGGGATTGAACACTGAAGCTTTCTTT; CDR3aa: CASNGQGLNTEAFF; v_gene: TRBV19; abundance: .; j_gene: TRBJ1-1; d_gene: .
CDR3nt: TGTGCCACCAGTGATTTAGGTTCAGGCGGACACCATACGCAGTATTTT; CDR3aa: CATSDLGSGGHHTQYF; v_gene: TRBV24-1; abundance: .; j_gene: TRBJ2-3; d_gene: .
CDR3nt: TGTGCCAGCAGCTTAACGGGAGTCGGGGAAAAGCAGTACTTC; CDR3aa: CASSLTGVGEKQYF; v_gene: TRBV11-2; abundance: .; j_gene: TRBJ2-7; d_gene: .
CDR3nt: TGTGCTAGCAGCCCGTCCCAGGGCTTCCCCGGGGAGCTGTTTTTT; CDR3aa: CASSPSQGFPGELFF; v_gene: TRBV7-7; abundance: .; j_gene: TRBJ2-2; d_gene: .
CDR3nt: TGTGCCAGTAGTGGGTACAGAACAGCTCAGCCCCAGCATTTT; CDR3aa: CASSGYRTAQPQHF; v_gene: TRBV19; abundance: .; j_gene: TRBJ1-5; d_gene: .
CDR3nt: TGCGCCAGCAGTTCCCGTGGAAACACCATATATTTT; CDR3aa: CASSSRGNTIYF; v_gene: TRBV10-2; abundance: .; j_gene: TRBJ1-3; d_gene: .